The rows below give T cell receptor beta chains drawn from one sample of a study of shared clonotypes between healthy human individuals. TCRdb's table, derived via immunoSEQ multiplex PCR, lists solely in-frame clones and lacks some. Of about 1.1 million clones in the sample, 75% to 85% are singletons; the top ten hold roughly 0.61%. Sequencing was carried out using memory CD4+ T cells from PBMCs. The receptors here all came from a young man in good health. Some clones in this sample may be carry-over from other donors' samples. Each CDR3 is given with its conserved first and last residue. The D gene is left open where the match is weak. Clone size is given for some rows only: seen once, a few or many times, or a class if the clone is expanded.

V,J,D,size,DNA,CDR3
TRBV5-4,TRBJ2-3,.,.,TGTGCCAGCAGCTTGGCCGGGGGAGCCGCTGCAGATACGCAGTATTTT,CASSLAGGAAADTQYF
TRBV28,TRBJ1-5,TRBD1,.,TGTGCCAGCAGGGGTCCGGGACAGTATAACAATCAGCCCCAGCATTTT,CASRGPGQYNNQPQHF
TRBV4-1,TRBJ2-1,.,.,TGCGCCAGCAGCCAAGTGGACTTGATGACCTACAATGAGCAGTTCTTC,CASSQVDLMTYNEQFF
TRBV30,TRBJ2-7,.,.,TGTGCCTGGAGTCCACAAATCGGGCAGGGGCTGTCCTACGAGCAGTACTTC,CAWSPQIGQGLSYEQYF
TRBV5-1,TRBJ2-3,.,.,TGCGCCAGCAGCTCCCCAGGGGACCCAGATACGCAGTATTTT,CASSSPGDPDTQYF
TRBV28,TRBJ1-2,.,.,TGTGCCAGCAGTTTCTTGGGATCCTATGGCTACACCTTC,CASSFLGSYGYTF
TRBV19,TRBJ1-2,.,.,TGTGCCAGTAGTATCGTTGGGGGAGCTAACTATGGCTACACCTTC,CASSIVGGANYGYTF
TRBV15,TRBJ2-7,.,.,TGTGCCACCAGCAGAGGGGGGACATTCTCCTACGAGCAGTACTTC,CATSRGGTFSYEQYF
TRBV10-2,TRBJ2-7,TRBD2,.,TGCGCCAGCACCCACCGGGAGGGCTTAAACGAGCAGTACTTC,CASTHREGLNEQYF
TRBV11-2,TRBJ2-7,.,.,TGTGCCAGCACCCCCTATGATAACTCCTACGAGCAGTACTTC,CASTPYDNSYEQYF
TRBV7-9,TRBJ1-2,.,once,TGTGCCAGCAGCCAGGAGGACTATGGCTACACCTTC,CASSQEDYGYTF
TRBV5-1,TRBJ2-5,.,.,TGCGCCAGCAGCTTGGTGGGGGGCGGCCAAGAGACCCAGTACTTC,CASSLVGGGQETQYF
TRBV29-1,TRBJ2-3,.,.,TGCAGCGTTGCCGGGACACCCCCTTCTAGCACAGATACGCAGTATTTT,CSVAGTPPSSTDTQYF